These 8 T cell receptor beta chains originate from one sample sequenced in a study of regulatory T cells in long-lasting Graves disease (dated by TCRdb to about 2021). Read against the paper, the sample's time point label means: persistent/refractory GD, antithyroid drugs over 5 years with positive TRAb. For both TCR sequencing and RNA sequencing, RNA was extracted from PBMCs using TRIzol. Library construction relied on multiplex PCR. Sequenced on an Illumina HiSeq 4000. iRepertoire HTBI primers and Arm-PCR amplification of CDR3 regions were used to construct TCR beta libraries. The public reads were reanalyzed by TCRdb: fastp trimming at Q25, MiXCR alignment, in-frame beta chains only. Rows with a matching CDR3 protein are joined into one entry that keeps the most common DNA and genes. This sample comprises around 460,000 distinct CDR3 sequences, roughly 21% of them detected only once. The top ten constitute 6.5% to 9% of the sample.

This specimen was peripheral blood mononuclear cells (PBMCs), taken when the disease was refractory, from a patient treated with antithyroid drugs. The receptors come from a female donor with Graves disease.

As concerns this clonotype: It may be a read error: a sequence one base away is much more abundant. The V gene is TRBV7-8, the J gene TRBJ1-6, with a possible D match to TRBD1 (5 bases). This CDR3 has 16 amino acids. Germline V gene lookup returns CDR1 SGHVS and CDR2 FQNEAQ. CDR3 sequence (DNA): TGTGCCAGCAGCCGCGGGACGGGACCTTATAATTCACCCCTCCGCTTT. This encodes CASSRGTGPYNSPLRF. The full variable domain, in which reference TRBV7-8 and TRBJ1-6 provide the parts outside the CDR3, is GAGVSQSPRYKVAKRGQDVALRCDPISGHVSLFWYQQALGQGPEFLTYFQNEAQLDKSGLPSDRFFAERPEGSVSTLKIQRTQQEDSAVYLCASSRGTGPYNSPLRFGNGTRLTVT.

The chain is built from TRBV19 and TRBJ1-5, with no clear D. Germline values: CDR1 LNHDA, CDR2 SQIVND (reference sequence). Trimming shortened V by 3 bases and J by 6 bases, and 12 bases separated the two germline ends. This CDR3 contains 14 residues. CDR3 protein: CASSIRRVSQPQHF. DNA for the CDR3: TGTGCCAGTAGTATCAGGAGGGTCAGTCAGCCCCAGCATTTT.

This rearrangement joins TRBV19 to TRBJ2-7; perhaps D is TRBD1 or TRBD2 (6 bases each). The CDR3 is 13 residues long. V dropped 5 bases and J dropped 0 bases, with 8 bases sitting between them. Per germline, CDR1 LNHDA and CDR2 SQIVND (reference sequence). The CDR3 DNA follows: TGTGCCAGTAGTGGGGGGCTCTCCTACGAGCAGTACTTC. It codes for CASSGGLSYEQYF.

This clonotype came up many times. The chain is built from TRBV2 and TRBJ1-5; perhaps TRBD1 as D (5 bases). The CDR3 consists of 16 residues. V was pared by 4 bases and J by 1 base, with 14 bases between. CDR1 is SNHLY and CDR2 is FYNNEI in the germline V gene. The CDR3 nucleotides are TGTGCCAGCAGTGCGGGGGGGGTGAGAAGCAATCAGCCCCAGCATTTT. This translates into CASSAGGVRSNQPQHF.

The chain recombines TRBV20-1 with TRBJ2-3, with 9 nucleotides matching TRBD2. V lost 3 bases, J lost 0 bases, and 19 bases stayed unmatched. This CDR3 is 20 amino acids long. Germline values: CDR1 DFQATT, CDR2 SNEGSKA (reference sequence). CDR3: CSASRIPGAGGVSSTDTQYF. DNA of the CDR3: TGCAGTGCTAGTAGGATTCCCGGGGCGGGGGGGGTGTCTAGCACAGATACGCAGTATTTT.

The chain joins TRBV4-1 to TRBJ2-7; D remains unclear. The CDR3 has 13 amino acids. CDR1 and CDR2 from the germline V gene are MGHRA and YSYEKL. Trimming cost V 2 bases and J 3 bases, with 8 bases left between them. As DNA, the CDR3 is TGCGCCAGCAGCCAATCCACAGACTACGAGCAGTACTTC. Translation: CASSQSTDYEQYF.

The rearrangement links TRBV6-1 to TRBJ2-7, with 8 bases aligning to TRBD1. The CDR3 runs 12 residues. The junction had 3 bases not matched to a gene; V was cut back by 6 bases and J by 5 bases. Germline lookup yields CDR1 MNHNS and CDR2 SASEGT. Here the CDR3 reads CASRDRVHEQYF. CDR3 DNA: TGTGCCAGCAGGGACAGGGTACACGAGCAGTACTTC.

The chain joins TRBV7-2 to TRBJ1-4; D gene unclear. Trimming removed 4 bases at V and 7 bases at J, with 7 bases between. The CDR3 runs 12 residues. Germline CDR1 is SGHTA and CDR2 is FQGNSA. In nucleotides, the CDR3 is TGTGCCAGCAGCTGGGTTAGTGAAAAACTGTTTTTT. This gives the protein CASSWVSEKLFF.